This TCR beta chain was captured in a study of T-cell reconstitution after alpha-beta-depleted transplantation in children. The CDR3 sequence is 17 residues long. Losses at the gene ends were 4 bases for V and 4 bases for J; bases not matched to a gene: 13. Germline values: CDR1 ENHRY, CDR2 SYGVKD. This clonotype has a count of ten or more. The library targeted TCRbeta and was prepared with unique molecular identifiers. TCRdb processed the PCR reads anew with MiXCR; each CDR3 protein has one entry. The repertoire holds some 200,000 distinct CDR3 sequences, with roughly 7.5% as singletons. The input for sequencing was PBMCs from the stem cell graft donor, taken from the stem cell graft. The source of this sequence is a human donor who donated a stem cell graft to a child with Wiskott-Aldrich syndrome. This chain links TRBV10-3 with TRBJ1-1; TRBD1 aligns across 9 bases. The CDR3 reads CAISVTPGQGQGTEAFF. In DNA, the CDR3 is TGTGCCATCAGTGTTACTCCGGGACAGGGCCAGGGCACTGAAGCTTTCTTT.